This TCR beta chain originates from a study of T cell repertoires in cytomegalovirus infection. Background on the study: CMV infection and matching HLA type were both indicated by public TCR beta signatures. Broader study findings: HLA-C-restricted TCR beta clonotypes specific for CMV led the ex vivo response. The cumulative frequency of public TCR beta families distinguished individuals who carried CMV together with the relevant HLA.

MiXCR, run by TCRdb on the reads, gives a single entry per CDR3 protein. The table includes around 280,000 distinct CDR3 sequences, approximately 15% detected once. This clonotype was counted ten times or more. Its matching antigen is unknown. Germline V CDR1 and CDR2: SGHNT, YENEEA. The CDR3 runs to 15 residues. The junction had 9 bases not matched to a gene; V was cut back by 7 bases and J by 7 bases. The sequenced sample consisted of PBMCs. The chain is built from TRBV11-3 and TRBJ2-2; 10 bases match TRBD2. This TCR was recovered from a human donor in good health (CMV status not recorded). Some clones in this sample may be carry-over from other donors' samples. The CDR3 DNA reads TGTGCCAGCACCCAAAGCGGGGGGGCCAGCGGGGAGCTGTTTTTT. It yields the protein CASTQSGGASGELFF.